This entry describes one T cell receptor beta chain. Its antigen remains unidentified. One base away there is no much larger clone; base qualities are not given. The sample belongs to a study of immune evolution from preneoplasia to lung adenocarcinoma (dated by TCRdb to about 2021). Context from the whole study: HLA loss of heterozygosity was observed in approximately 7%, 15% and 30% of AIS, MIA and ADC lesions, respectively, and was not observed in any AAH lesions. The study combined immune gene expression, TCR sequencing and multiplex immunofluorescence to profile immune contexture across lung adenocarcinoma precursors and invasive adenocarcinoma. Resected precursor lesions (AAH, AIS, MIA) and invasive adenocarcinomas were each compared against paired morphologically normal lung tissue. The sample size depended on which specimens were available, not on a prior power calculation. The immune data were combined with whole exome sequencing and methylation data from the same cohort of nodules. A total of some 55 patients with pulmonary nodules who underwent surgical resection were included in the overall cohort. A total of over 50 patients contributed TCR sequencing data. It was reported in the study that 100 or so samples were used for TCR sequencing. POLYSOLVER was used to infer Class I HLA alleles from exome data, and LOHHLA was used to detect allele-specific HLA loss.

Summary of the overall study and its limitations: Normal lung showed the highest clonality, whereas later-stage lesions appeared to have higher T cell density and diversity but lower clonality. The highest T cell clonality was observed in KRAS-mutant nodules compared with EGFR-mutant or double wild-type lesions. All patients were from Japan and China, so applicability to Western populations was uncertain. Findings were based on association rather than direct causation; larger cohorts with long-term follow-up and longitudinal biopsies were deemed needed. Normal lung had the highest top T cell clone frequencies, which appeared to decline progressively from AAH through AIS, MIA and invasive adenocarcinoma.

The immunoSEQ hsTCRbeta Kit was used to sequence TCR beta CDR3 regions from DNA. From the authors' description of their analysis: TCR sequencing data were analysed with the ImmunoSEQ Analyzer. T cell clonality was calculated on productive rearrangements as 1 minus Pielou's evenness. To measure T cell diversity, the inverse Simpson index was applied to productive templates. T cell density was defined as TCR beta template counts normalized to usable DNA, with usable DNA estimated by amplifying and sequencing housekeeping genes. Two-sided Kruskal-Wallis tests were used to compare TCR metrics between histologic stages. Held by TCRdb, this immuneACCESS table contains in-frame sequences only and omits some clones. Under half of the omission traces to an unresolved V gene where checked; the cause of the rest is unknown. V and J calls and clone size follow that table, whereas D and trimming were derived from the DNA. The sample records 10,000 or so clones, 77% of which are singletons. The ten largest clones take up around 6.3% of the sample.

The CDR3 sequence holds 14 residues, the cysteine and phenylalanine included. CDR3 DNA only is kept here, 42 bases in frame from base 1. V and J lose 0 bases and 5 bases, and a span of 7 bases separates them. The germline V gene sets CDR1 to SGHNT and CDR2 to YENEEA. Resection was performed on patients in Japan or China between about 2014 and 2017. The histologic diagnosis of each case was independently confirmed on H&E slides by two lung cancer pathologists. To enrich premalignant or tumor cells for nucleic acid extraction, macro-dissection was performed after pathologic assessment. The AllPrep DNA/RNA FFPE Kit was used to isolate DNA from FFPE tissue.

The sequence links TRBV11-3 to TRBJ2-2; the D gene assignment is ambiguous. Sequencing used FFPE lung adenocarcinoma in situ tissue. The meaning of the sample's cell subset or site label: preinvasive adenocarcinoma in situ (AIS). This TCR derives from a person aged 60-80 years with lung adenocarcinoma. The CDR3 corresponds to CASSLDVTTGELFF. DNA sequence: TGTGCCAGCAGCTTAGATGTGACGACCGGGGAGCTGTTTTTT.